The clone carrying this TCR beta chain was counted many times. No antigen is known for it. Trimming removed 7 bases from V and 10 bases from J, with 20 bases in between. The CDR3 has 15 amino acids. In TCRdb, the 5' RACE reads were re-called with MiXCR into one record per CDR3 protein. The sample contains roughly 250,000 distinct CDR3 sequences, over 15% of which appear only once. The record originates from a study of T-cell memory formation after mild COVID-19. Study observations and caveats: CD4+ contracting clones were mainly CM and EM; CD8+ ones, EMRA. Cross-reactive memory seemingly joined, as some responding clones were found in pre-infection memory. A balance of CD4 and CD8 characterized clones contracting day 15 to 85, whereas later expanders leaned CD4+.

Sequenced: PBMCs or a T cell subset sorted from them (not recorded which). The chain links TRBV12-3 or TRBV12-4 to TRBJ1-6, with D tentatively TRBD1 (6 bases). This TCR derives from a man between 18 and 29 years old who had mild COVID-19 (a few samples of this study predate the infection). Cell type and time point are not known. The CDR3 DNA is TGTGCCAGCACCTTACAGGGTAGTAAACGATCACCCCTCCACTTT. It translates to CASTLQGSKRSPLHF.